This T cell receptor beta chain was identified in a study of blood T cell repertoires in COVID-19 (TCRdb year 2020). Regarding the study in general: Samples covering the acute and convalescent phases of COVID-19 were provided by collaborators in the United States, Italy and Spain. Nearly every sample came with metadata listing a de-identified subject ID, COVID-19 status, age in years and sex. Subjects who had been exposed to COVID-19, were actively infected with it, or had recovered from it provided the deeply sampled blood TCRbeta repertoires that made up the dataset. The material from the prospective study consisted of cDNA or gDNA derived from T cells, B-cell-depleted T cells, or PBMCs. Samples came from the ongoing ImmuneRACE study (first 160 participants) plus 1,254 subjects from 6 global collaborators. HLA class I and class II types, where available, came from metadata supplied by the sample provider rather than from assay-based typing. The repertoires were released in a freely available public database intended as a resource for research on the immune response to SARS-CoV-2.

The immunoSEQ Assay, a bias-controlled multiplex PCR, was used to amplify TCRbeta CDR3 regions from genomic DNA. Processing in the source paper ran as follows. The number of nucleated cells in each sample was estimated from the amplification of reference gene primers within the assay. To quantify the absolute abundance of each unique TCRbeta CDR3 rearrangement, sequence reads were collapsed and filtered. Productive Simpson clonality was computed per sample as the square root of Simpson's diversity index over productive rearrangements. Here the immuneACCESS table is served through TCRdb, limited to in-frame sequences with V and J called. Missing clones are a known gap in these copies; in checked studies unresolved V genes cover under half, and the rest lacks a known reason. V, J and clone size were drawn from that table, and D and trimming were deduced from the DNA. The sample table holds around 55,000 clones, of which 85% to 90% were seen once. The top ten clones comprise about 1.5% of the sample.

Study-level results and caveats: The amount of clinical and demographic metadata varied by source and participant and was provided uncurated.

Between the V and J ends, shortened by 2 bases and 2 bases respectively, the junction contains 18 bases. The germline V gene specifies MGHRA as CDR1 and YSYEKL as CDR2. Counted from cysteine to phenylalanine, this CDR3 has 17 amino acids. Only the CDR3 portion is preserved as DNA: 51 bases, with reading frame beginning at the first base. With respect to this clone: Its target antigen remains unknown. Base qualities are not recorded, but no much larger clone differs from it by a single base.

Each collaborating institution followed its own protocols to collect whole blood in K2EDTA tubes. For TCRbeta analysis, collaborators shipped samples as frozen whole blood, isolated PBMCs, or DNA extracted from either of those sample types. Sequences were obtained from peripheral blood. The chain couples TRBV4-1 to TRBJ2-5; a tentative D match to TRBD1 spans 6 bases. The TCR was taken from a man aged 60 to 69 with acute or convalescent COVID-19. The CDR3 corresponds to CASSQLAIGQKQETQYF. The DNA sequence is TGCGCCAGCAGCCAACTCGCGATAGGACAGAAGCAAGAGACCCAGTACTTC.